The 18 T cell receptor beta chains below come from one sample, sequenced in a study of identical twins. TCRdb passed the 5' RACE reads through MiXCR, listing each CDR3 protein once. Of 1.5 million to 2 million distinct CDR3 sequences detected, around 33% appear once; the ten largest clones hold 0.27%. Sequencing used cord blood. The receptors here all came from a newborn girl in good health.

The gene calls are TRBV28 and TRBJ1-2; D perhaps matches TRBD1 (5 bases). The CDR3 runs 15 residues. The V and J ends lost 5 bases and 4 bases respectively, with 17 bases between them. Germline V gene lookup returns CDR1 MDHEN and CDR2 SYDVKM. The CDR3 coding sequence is TGTGCCAGCAGTGCTCGGGGCCTCGGAGGCTATGGCTACACCTTC. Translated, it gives CASSARGLGGYGYTF.

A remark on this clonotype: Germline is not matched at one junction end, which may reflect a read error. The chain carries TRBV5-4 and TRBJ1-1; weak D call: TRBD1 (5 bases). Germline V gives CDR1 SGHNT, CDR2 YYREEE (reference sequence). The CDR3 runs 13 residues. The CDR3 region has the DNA TGTGGCAGCAGCTTGGGACGGAACACTGAAGCTTTCTTT. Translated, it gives CGSSLGRNTEAFF.

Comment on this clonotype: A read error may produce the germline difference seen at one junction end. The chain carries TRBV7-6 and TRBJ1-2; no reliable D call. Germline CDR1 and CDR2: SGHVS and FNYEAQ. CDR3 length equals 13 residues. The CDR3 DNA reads TGTGCCAGCAGCTTCAATCGGGCGTATGGCTACGCCTTC. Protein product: CASSFNRAYGYAF.

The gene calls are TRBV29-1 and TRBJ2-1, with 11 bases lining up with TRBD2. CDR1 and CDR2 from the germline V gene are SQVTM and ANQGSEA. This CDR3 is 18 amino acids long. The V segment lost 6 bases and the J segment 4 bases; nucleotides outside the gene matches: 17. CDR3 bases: TGCAGCGTCCGCGGACTAGCGGGCCCCAGGGCGGCATACAATGAGCAGTTCTTC. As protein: CSVRGLAGPRAAYNEQFF.

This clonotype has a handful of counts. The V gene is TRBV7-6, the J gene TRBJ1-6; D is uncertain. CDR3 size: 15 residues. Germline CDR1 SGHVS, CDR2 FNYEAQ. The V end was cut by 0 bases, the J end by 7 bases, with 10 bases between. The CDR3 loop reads CASSLARTANSPLHF. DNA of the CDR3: TGTGCCAGCAGCTTAGCCCGGACCGCGAATTCACCCCTCCACTTT.

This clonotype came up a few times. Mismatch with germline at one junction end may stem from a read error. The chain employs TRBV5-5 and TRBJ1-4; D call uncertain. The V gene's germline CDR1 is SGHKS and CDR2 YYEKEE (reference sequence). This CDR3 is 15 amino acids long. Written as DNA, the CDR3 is TGTGCCAGCAACTTGATCGTCTCAACTAATGAAAAACTGTTTTTT. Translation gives CASNLIVSTNEKLFF.

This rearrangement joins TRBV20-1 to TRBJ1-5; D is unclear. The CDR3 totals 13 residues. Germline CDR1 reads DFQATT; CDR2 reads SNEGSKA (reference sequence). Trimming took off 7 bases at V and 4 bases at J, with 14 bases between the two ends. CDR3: CSVQTEPNQPQHF. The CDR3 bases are TGCAGTGTTCAGACGGAGCCAAATCAGCCCCAGCATTTT.

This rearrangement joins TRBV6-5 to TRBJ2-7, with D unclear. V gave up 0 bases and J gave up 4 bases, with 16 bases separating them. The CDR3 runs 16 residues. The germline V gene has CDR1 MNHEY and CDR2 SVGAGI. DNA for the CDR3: TGTGCCAGCAGTTACTCGTCCCCCACATTAGGGTACGAGCAGTACTTC. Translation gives CASSYSSPTLGYEQYF.

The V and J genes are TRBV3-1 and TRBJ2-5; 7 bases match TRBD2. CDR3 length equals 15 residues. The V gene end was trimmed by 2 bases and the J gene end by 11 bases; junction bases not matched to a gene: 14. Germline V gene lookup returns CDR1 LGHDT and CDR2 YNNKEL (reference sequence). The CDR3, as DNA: TGTGCCAGCAGCCAACCCCTAGCGGACCCTAGGGAGCAGTACTTC. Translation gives CASSQPLADPREQYF.

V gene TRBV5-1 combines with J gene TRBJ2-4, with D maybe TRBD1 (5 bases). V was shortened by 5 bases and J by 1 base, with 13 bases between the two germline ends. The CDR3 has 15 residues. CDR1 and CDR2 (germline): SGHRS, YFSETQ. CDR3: CASSYRAGAKNIQYF. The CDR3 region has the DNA TGCGCCAGCAGTTATCGGGCAGGGGCCAAAAACATTCAGTACTTC.

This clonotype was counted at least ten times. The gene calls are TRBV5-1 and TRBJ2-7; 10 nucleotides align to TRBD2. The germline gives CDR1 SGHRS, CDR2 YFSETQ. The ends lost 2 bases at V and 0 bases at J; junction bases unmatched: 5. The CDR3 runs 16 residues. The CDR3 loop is CASSLRTSGLSYEQYF. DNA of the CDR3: TGCGCCAGCAGCTTAAGGACTAGCGGCCTCTCCTACGAGCAGTACTTC.

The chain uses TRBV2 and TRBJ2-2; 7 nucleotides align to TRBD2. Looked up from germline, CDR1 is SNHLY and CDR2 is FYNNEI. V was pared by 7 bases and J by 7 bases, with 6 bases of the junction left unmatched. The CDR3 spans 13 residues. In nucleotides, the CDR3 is TGTGCCAGCACGCGGGAGTCCGTCGGGGAGCTGTTTTTT. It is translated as CASTRESVGELFF.

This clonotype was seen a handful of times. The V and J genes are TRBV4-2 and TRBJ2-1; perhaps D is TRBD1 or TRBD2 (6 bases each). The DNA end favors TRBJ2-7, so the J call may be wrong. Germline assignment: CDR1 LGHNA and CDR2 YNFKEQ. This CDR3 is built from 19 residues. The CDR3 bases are TGTGCCAGCAGCCAAGATCGGGGGCCTCCCCTGAGCTCCTACAATGAGCAGTACTTC. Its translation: CASSQDRGPPLSSYNEQYF.

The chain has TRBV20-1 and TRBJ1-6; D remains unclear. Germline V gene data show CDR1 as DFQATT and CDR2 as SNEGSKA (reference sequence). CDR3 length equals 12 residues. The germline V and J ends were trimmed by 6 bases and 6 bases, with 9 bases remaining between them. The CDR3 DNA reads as TGCAGTGCCCATGCCCTTAATTCACCCCTCCACTTT. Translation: CSAHALNSPLHF.

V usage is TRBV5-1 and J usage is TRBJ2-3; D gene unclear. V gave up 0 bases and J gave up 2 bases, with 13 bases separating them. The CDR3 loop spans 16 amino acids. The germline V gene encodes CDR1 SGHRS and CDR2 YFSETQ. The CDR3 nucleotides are TGCGCCAGCAGCTTGGGTCGGTGGGATTTCACAGATACGCAGTATTTT. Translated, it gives CASSLGRWDFTDTQYF.

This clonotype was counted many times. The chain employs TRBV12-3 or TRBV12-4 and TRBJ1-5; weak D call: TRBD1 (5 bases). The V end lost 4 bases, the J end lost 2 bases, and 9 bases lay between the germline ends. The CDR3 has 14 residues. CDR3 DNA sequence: TGTGCCAGCAGTTACGGGGCAGGCAATCAGCCCCAGCATTTT. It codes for CASSYGAGNQPQHF.

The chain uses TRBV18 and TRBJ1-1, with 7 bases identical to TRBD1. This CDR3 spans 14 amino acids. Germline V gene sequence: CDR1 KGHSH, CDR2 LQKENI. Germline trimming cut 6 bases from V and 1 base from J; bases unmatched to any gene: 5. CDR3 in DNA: TGTGCCAGCTCCAACGACAGGGCGAACACTGAAGCTTTCTTT. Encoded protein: CASSNDRANTEAFF.

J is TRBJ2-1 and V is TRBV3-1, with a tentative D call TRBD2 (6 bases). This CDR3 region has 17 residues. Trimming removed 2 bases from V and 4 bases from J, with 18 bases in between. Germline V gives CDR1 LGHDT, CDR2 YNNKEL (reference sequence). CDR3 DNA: TGTGCCAGCAGCCAATCCCGATGGAGGGTTAGTTACAATGAGCAGTTCTTC. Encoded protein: CASSQSRWRVSYNEQFF.